This TCR beta chain is drawn from a study of T cell responses to AZD1222 COVID-19 vaccine. Only in-frame clones appear in the TCRdb table, and some are missing; sequencing was by immunoSEQ multiplex PCR. The table records 90,000 to 150,000 clones, approximately 91% of them present only once. The CDR3 is 15 amino acids. The V end was cut by 2 bases, the J end by 8 bases, with 16 bases between. CDR1 SGHAT and CDR2 FQNNGV come from the germline V gene. The V call is TRBV11-2, the J call TRBJ2-1, with D possibly matching TRBD2 (6 bases). The specimen comprised peripheral blood, sampled on day 0 of AZD1222 vaccination. This TCR derives from an adult in good health. CDR3 protein: CASSLRGALGDEQFF. Here the CDR3 DNA reads TGTGCCAGCAGCTTACGCGGGGCCTTGGGGGATGAGCAGTTCTTC.